This T cell receptor beta chain was recorded in a study of technical replicates of blood from a handful of donors. The table came from immunoSEQ multiplex PCR; TCRdb's copy has only in-frame clones and leaves some out. The sample contains approximately 99,000 clones, 96% of which appear only once. Per germline, CDR1 SGDLS and CDR2 YYNGEE. The CDR3 loop spans 17 amino acids. Trimming cost V 4 bases and J 5 bases; bases outside gene matches: 14. Sequencing was performed on T cells isolated from PBMCs. This TCR came from a human donor in good health. The V and J genes are TRBV9 and TRBJ2-2; TRBD2 matches 7 bases. CDR3 region: CASSSSREGKGTGELFF. As DNA, the CDR3 is TGTGCCAGCAGCTCCAGTAGGGAGGGGAAGGGGACCGGGGAGCTGTTTTTT.